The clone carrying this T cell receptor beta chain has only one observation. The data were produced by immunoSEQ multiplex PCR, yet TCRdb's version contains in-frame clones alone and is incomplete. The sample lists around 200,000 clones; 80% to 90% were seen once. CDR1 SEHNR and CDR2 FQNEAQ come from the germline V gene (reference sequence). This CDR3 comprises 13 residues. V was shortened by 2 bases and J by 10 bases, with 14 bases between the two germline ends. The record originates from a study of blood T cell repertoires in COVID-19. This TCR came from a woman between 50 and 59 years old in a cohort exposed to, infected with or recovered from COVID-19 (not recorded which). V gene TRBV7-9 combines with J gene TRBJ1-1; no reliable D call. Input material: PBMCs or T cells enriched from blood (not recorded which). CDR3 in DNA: TGTGCCAGCAGCTTACTTTCTGGGGAGGCAGCTTTCTTT. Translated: CASSLLSGEAAFF. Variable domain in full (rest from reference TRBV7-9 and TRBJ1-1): DTGVSQNPRHKITKRGQNVTFRCDPISEHNRLYWYRQTLGQGPEFLTYFQNEAQLEKSRLLSDRFSAERPKGSFSTLEIQRTEQGDSAMYLCASSLLSGEAAFFGQGTRLTVV.